A single sample gave rise to the 30 T cell receptor beta chains below, sequenced in a study of T-cell reconstitution after alpha-beta-depleted transplantation in children. Unique molecular identifiers featured in how the TCRbeta library was prepared. TCRdb analysed the PCR reads with MiXCR anew, one entry per CDR3 protein. The sample gives hundreds of thousands of distinct CDR3 sequences, about 16% of which show up once; roughly 5% is in the top ten. This material consisted of PBMCs, mostly from graft donor cells, taken 360 days after TCRalphabeta/CD19-depleted stem cell transplant. All receptors come from a male patient younger than 18 who had a stem cell transplant for acute lymphoblastic leukemia, so the T cells may come from the graft donor.

A few counts support this clonotype. This chain joins TRBV6-1 and TRBJ1-4; 7 bases agree with TRBD1. J was trimmed by 4 bases and V by 7 bases; bases with no gene match: 6. The CDR3 runs to 14 residues. CDR1 and CDR2 (germline): MNHNS, SASEGT. The CDR3 nucleotides are TGTGCCAGCACTAGGGACAGATTTAATGAAAAACTGTTTTTT. It specifies CASTRDRFNEKLFF.

This clonotype was counted ten times or more. This chain joins TRBV5-1 and TRBJ2-3; possible D gene TRBD2, 5 bases. The ends were cut back, 2 bases at V and 0 bases at J, with 10 bases in the middle. Germline lookup yields CDR1 SGHRS and CDR2 YFSETQ. CDR3 size: 15 residues. This CDR3 reads CASSLIGGSTDTQYF. The CDR3 nucleotides read TGCGCCAGCAGCTTAATCGGCGGGAGCACAGATACGCAGTATTTT.

In this sample, this clonotype turned up a few times. The CDR3 protein is CASSQGPEETQYF. CDR3 nucleotides: TGTGCCAGCAGCCAAGGACCGGAAGAGACCCAGTACTTC. The rearrangement uses TRBV4-2 and TRBJ2-5; D gene ambiguous. The CDR3 extends over 13 amino acids. CDR1 and CDR2 (germline): LGHNA, YNFKEQ. The germline V and J ends were trimmed by 1 base and 3 bases, with 6 bases remaining between them.

This clonotype occurred a few times. This chain connects TRBV27 to TRBJ2-5, with a possible D match to TRBD2 (5 bases). Germline-derived CDR1 and CDR2 are MNHEY and SMNVEV (reference sequence). CDR3 length: 12 amino acids. Trimming shortened V by 8 bases and J by 6 bases, and 13 bases separated the two germline ends. The chain's CDR3 is CASRRTGKTQYF. CDR3 bases: TGTGCCAGCCGCCGAACGGGGAAGACCCAGTACTTC.

This clonotype was observed a handful of times. This sequence joins TRBV7-2 and TRBJ1-2, with 7 bases identical to TRBD1. V trimming: 4 bases; J trimming: 4 bases; junction bases outside the gene matches: 12. This CDR3 region has 16 residues. Germline V gives CDR1 SGHTA, CDR2 FQGNSA. The CDR3 sequence: CASSSNRDRLFYGYTF. As DNA, the CDR3 is TGTGCCAGCAGCTCGAACCGGGACAGATTATTCTATGGCTACACCTTC.

This clonotype appeared once. This chain joins TRBV28 and TRBJ1-2, with 10 nucleotides matching TRBD1. From germline, CDR1 is MDHEN and CDR2 SYDVKM. The CDR3 has 13 residues. The J segment lost 5 bases and the V segment lost 10 bases, leaving 7 bases of the junction unmatched. The CDR3, as DNA: TGTGCCACCTCGTGGACAGGGGGGTATGGCTACACCTTC. This translates into CATSWTGGYGYTF.

This clonotype has more than one count but fewer than ten. This chain connects TRBV5-1 to TRBJ2-7, with TRBD1 matching 7 bases. The CDR3 is 15 residues long. J was trimmed by 5 bases and V by 0 bases; bases with no gene match: 8. Germline V gives CDR1 SGHRS, CDR2 YFSETQ. CDR3 sequence: CASSLVYRGGHEQYF. For the CDR3, the DNA is TGCGCCAGCAGCTTGGTGTACAGGGGTGGCCACGAGCAGTACTTC. Full variable domain (rest looked up from reference TRBV5-1 and TRBJ2-7): KAGVTQTPRYLIKTRGQQVTLSCSPISGHRSVSWYQQTPGQGLQFLFEYFSETQRNKGNFPGRFSGRQFSNSRSEMNVSTLELGDSALYLCASSLVYRGGHEQYFGPGTRLTVT.

This clonotype was found a few times. J is TRBJ2-1 and V is TRBV7-8, with TRBD2 identical over 10 bases. The CDR3 extends over 16 amino acids. Unmatched junction bases numbered 12, after V lost 5 bases and J lost 8 bases. Germline V gene sequence: CDR1 SGHVS, CDR2 FQNEAQ. In nucleotides, the CDR3 is TGTGCCAGCAGCCCACCTAGCGGGAGAAGTTTCCATGAGCAGTTCTTC. This codes for CASSPPSGRSFHEQFF.

The rearrangement joins TRBV6-2 or TRBV6-3 to TRBJ1-1; tentative D call: TRBD1 (6 bases). Per the germline V gene, CDR1 is MNHEY and CDR2 is SVGEGT. This CDR3 is 14 amino acids long. V was cut by 2 bases and J by 4 bases, with 11 bases left in between. CDR3 sequence reads: CASSYTGAGTEAFF. DNA of the CDR3: TGTGCCAGCAGTTACACGGGGGCAGGCACTGAAGCTTTCTTT.

The gene calls are TRBV27 and TRBJ1-5; TRBD1 matches 12 bases. The CDR3 totals 17 residues. J was trimmed by 3 bases and V by 4 bases; bases with no gene match: 7. Per germline, CDR1 MNHEY and CDR2 SMNVEV (reference sequence). This CDR3 reads CASSSGQGARDNQPQHF. DNA of the CDR3: TGTGCCAGCAGTTCGGGACAGGGGGCTCGGGACAATCAGCCCCAGCATTTT.

The chain recombines TRBV20-1 with TRBJ2-2, with 11 bases identical to TRBD2. The junction had 9 bases not matched to a gene; V was cut back by 1 base and J by 8 bases. The CDR3 runs to 16 residues. Germline-derived CDR1 and CDR2 are DFQATT and SNEGSKA (reference sequence). The CDR3 reads CSARGLAGGPWGELFF. The CDR3, as DNA: TGCAGTGCTAGAGGGTTAGCGGGAGGGCCGTGGGGGGAGCTGTTTTTT.

Only a few counts were recorded for this clonotype. J is TRBJ2-2 and V is TRBV2, with D tentatively TRBD1 or TRBD2 (6 bases each). CDR3 length: 16 residues. Between the trimmed V and J ends, which lost 6 bases and 5 bases, there was a span of 19 bases. CDR1 and CDR2 (germline): SNHLY, FYNNEI. Here the CDR3 DNA reads TGTGCCAGCAGGGCTATTCCGGGGGCGCGGACCGGGGAGCTGTTTTTT. Its translation is CASRAIPGARTGELFF.

The chain has TRBV5-1 and TRBJ2-2; the D call may be TRBD1 or TRBD2 (5 bases each). This CDR3 is built from 13 residues. CDR1 is SGHRS and CDR2 is YFSETQ in the germline V gene. V was trimmed by 3 bases and J by 4 bases, leaving 7 bases between them. CDR3 loop: CASSSGTTGELFF. The CDR3 DNA follows: TGCGCCAGCAGCTCAGGGACCACCGGGGAGCTGTTTTTT.

The sample holds many counts of this clonotype. CDR3 DNA: TGCGCCAGCAGCTTGGTAGCCAGGGATAATCAGAATGAGCAGTTCTTC. This sequence encodes CASSLVARDNQNEQFF. The chain uses TRBV5-1 and TRBJ2-1, with D perhaps TRBD1 (5 bases). V was shortened by 0 bases and J by 7 bases, with 17 bases between the two germline ends. Germline V gives CDR1 SGHRS, CDR2 YFSETQ. The CDR3 totals 16 residues.

This clonotype was observed at least ten times. This rearrangement joins TRBV12-3 or TRBV12-4 to TRBJ2-6; D possibly corresponds to TRBD2 (5 bases). This CDR3 spans 15 amino acids. The V end lost 5 bases, the J end lost 2 bases, and 10 bases lay between the germline ends. The CDR3 DNA follows: TGTGCCAGCAGTCGGGGTACAACTGGGGCCAACGTCCTGACTTTC. Encoded protein: CASSRGTTGANVLTF.

This clonotype was found a few times. The chain employs TRBV12-3 or TRBV12-4 and TRBJ2-2; 8 nucleotides align to TRBD2. The CDR3 loop spans 16 amino acids. The J segment lost 0 bases and the V segment lost 8 bases, leaving 8 bases of the junction unmatched. The CDR3 DNA sequence: TGTGCCAGCCGTGGCGGGAGGTTCGCGAACACCGGGGAGCTGTTTTTT. It translates to CASRGGRFANTGELFF.

This clonotype was found many times. The chain has TRBV2 and TRBJ2-1, with D perhaps TRBD2 (5 bases). This CDR3 contains 18 residues. The V and J ends lost 0 bases and 6 bases respectively, with 21 bases between them. Germline V CDR1 and CDR2: SNHLY, FYNNEI. The CDR3 DNA sequence: TGTGCCAGCAGTGAAGCGCTTCGGAGGATTAAGGTCGGCAATGAGCAGTTCTTC. It is translated as CASSEALRRIKVGNEQFF.

The chain is built from TRBV20-1 and TRBJ2-3; TRBD2 matches at 7 bases. This CDR3 spans 17 amino acids. The V and J ends lost 0 bases and 5 bases, in that order; junction bases with no gene match: 14. CDR1 is DFQATT and CDR2 is SNEGSKA in the germline V gene (reference sequence). The CDR3 bases are TGCAGTGCTAGAGAGGGGTTTAGAGGGAGGGTACGAGATACGCAGTATTTT. Translated, it gives CSAREGFRGRVRDTQYF.

The chain links TRBV2 to TRBJ2-3, with D unclear. The CDR3 loop spans 13 amino acids. Trimming cost V 6 bases and J 5 bases, with 12 bases left between them. The germline V gene has CDR1 SNHLY and CDR2 FYNNEI. CDR3 sequence reads: CASRIDDGDTQYF. CDR3 in DNA: TGTGCCAGCAGAATAGACGACGGAGATACGCAGTATTTT.

This clonotype was observed a few times. The genes are TRBV6-4 and TRBJ2-1, with 9 nucleotides matching TRBD2. V dropped 3 bases and J dropped 2; count of bases not matched to a gene: 2. This CDR3 is 15 amino acids long. The germline V gene has CDR1 MRHNA and CDR2 SNTAGT. The CDR3 region has the DNA TGTGCCAGCAGTGAGACTAGCGGACCCTACAATGAGCAGTTCTTC. Its protein product is CASSETSGPYNEQFF.

This clonotype was counted at least ten times. The DNA of the CDR3 is TGTGCCAGCAGCCCGGACAGGGGGAATTCACCCCTCCACTTT. It yields the protein CASSPDRGNSPLHF. This chain connects TRBV7-8 to TRBJ1-6; 10 bases fit TRBD1. With 5 bases clipped from V and 7 bases from J, the junction kept 2 bases outside the gene matches. There are 14 residues in the CDR3. CDR1 and CDR2 (germline): SGHVS, FQNEAQ.

There are a few counts of this clonotype. This sequence joins TRBV29-1 and TRBJ2-5; D is unclear. The CDR3 consists of 13 residues. From germline, CDR1 is SQVTM and CDR2 ANQGSEA. V lost 6 bases to trimming and J lost 7 bases, with 18 bases between them. DNA for the CDR3: TGCAGCGTCCCCCGGACGGTGGAAGGGACCCAGTACTTC. Translation gives CSVPRTVEGTQYF. The full variable domain, in which reference TRBV29-1 and TRBJ2-5 provide the parts outside the CDR3, is SAVISQKPSRDICQRGTSLTIQCQVDSQVTMMFWYRQQPGQSLTLIATANQGSEATYESGFVIDKFPISRPNLTFSTLTVSNMSPEDSSIYLCSVPRTVEGTQYFGPGTRLLVL.

The DNA of the CDR3 is TGTGCCAGCAGTCCGTCGGTCGGCGGAGCGGGCCCCTACGAGCAGTACTTC. Its protein is CASSPSVGGAGPYEQYF. This sequence joins TRBV12-3 or TRBV12-4 and TRBJ2-7, with D perhaps matching TRBD2 (6 bases). This CDR3 is built from 17 residues. V shed 5 bases and J shed 2 bases, with 22 bases lying between them.

This clonotype was picked up many times. V is TRBV5-1 and J is TRBJ2-1, with 9 bases aligning to TRBD2. Germline V gene data show CDR1 as SGHRS and CDR2 as YFSETQ. This CDR3 spans 15 amino acids. With 4 bases clipped from V and 8 bases from J, the junction kept 10 bases outside the gene matches. The CDR3 DNA is TGCGCCAGCAGCATTTTAGCGGGAGAAATGCATGAGCAGTTCTTC. Encoded protein: CASSILAGEMHEQFF.

This chain links TRBV27 with TRBJ2-1; unclear D gene. This CDR3 is 16 amino acids long. V was cut by 2 bases and J by 0 bases, with 11 bases left in between. Germline CDR1 MNHEY, CDR2 SMNVEV (reference sequence). The CDR3 coding sequence is TGTGCCAGCAGTTTAGTGGGCAGACCCTCCTACAATGAGCAGTTCTTC. It is translated as CASSLVGRPSYNEQFF.

This clonotype was seen a handful of times. This sequence joins TRBV9 and TRBJ2-7; 7 bases line up with TRBD2. Trimming removed 4 bases from V and 2 bases from J; junction bases left unmatched: 15. Germline V gene data show CDR1 as SGDLS and CDR2 as YYNGEE. This CDR3 has 17 residues. CDR3 residues: CASSHVSRSGAAYEQYF. The CDR3 bases are TGTGCCAGCAGCCACGTATCCCGCAGCGGGGCCGCCTACGAGCAGTACTTC.

This clonotype has a handful of counts. The CDR3 loop reads CSADPPDRVNEQYF. As DNA, the CDR3 is TGCAGTGCTGACCCTCCGGACAGGGTCAACGAGCAGTACTTC. The V call is TRBV20-1, the J call TRBJ2-7; 8 nucleotides match TRBD1. Germline V gives CDR1 DFQATT, CDR2 SNEGSKA (reference sequence). The CDR3 extends over 14 amino acids. With V trimmed by 5 bases and J by 5 bases, 11 bases remained unmatched.

This clonotype was recorded a few times. The chain joins TRBV29-1 to TRBJ2-3; TRBD1 aligns across 9 bases. Germline V CDR1 and CDR2: SQVTM, ANQGSEA. The CDR3 runs to 15 residues. The V and J ends lost 0 bases and 4 bases, in that order; junction bases with no gene match: 5. The CDR3: CSVEDRGQGADTQYF. In DNA form, the CDR3 reads TGCAGCGTTGAAGATCGGGGACAGGGAGCAGATACGCAGTATTTT.

This clonotype showed up just a few times. This chain links TRBV19 with TRBJ2-1; no definite D call. Per the germline V gene, CDR1 is LNHDA and CDR2 is SQIVND (reference sequence). Trimming pared 0 bases from V and 1 base from J, leaving 10 bases between. There are 16 residues in the CDR3. The CDR3 sequence: CASSIDHVGSYNEQFF. The CDR3 nucleotides are TGTGCCAGTAGTATAGATCATGTGGGATCCTACAATGAGCAGTTCTTC.

This clonotype was recorded a few times. The genes are TRBV12-3 or TRBV12-4 and TRBJ2-5; perhaps TRBD1 as D (6 bases). The CDR3 runs 14 residues. V was cut by 5 bases and J by 5 bases, with 15 bases left in between. Written as DNA, the CDR3 is TGTGCCAGCAGTGAGTACAGGGCCCAGGAGACCCAGTACTTC. It encodes CASSEYRAQETQYF.